This passage covers 17 T cell receptor beta chains from one sample sequenced in a study of blood T cell repertoires in COVID-19. Repertoires were generated with immunoSEQ multiplex PCR, while TCRdb's copy carries only in-frame clones and drops some. Of some 300,000 clones in the sample, roughly 91% were seen once. Material for sequencing was PBMCs or T cells enriched from blood (not recorded which). All receptors derive from a woman aged 55-69 years in a cohort exposed to, infected with or recovered from COVID-19 (not recorded which).

The chain links TRBV7-2 to TRBJ2-3; weak D call: TRBD1 (5 bases). This CDR3 has 14 amino acids. V was pared by 5 bases and J by 7 bases, with 16 bases between. Germline V CDR1 and CDR2: SGHTA, FQGNSA. The CDR3 DNA reads TGTGCCAGCAGCCCTCCAGGGCTTAAGAATACGCAGTATTTT. This codes for CASSPPGLKNTQYF.

The chain uses TRBV3-1 (or the pseudogene TRBV3-2) and TRBJ1-5; 8 bases align to TRBD1. Per the germline V gene, CDR1 is LGHDT and CDR2 is YNNKEL (reference sequence). This CDR3 is built from 15 residues. Trimming at V came to 2 bases and at J to 6 bases, leaving 6 bases not matched to a gene. The CDR3 sequence: CASSQPSGGAQPQHF. The CDR3 nucleotides are TGTGCCAGCAGCCAACCGTCAGGGGGCGCTCAGCCCCAGCATTTT.

The chain carries TRBV5-4 and TRBJ2-1; D may be TRBD2 (6 bases). This CDR3 spans 13 amino acids. Between the trimmed V and J ends, which lost 10 bases and 5 bases, there was a span of 16 bases. Germline loops: CDR1 SGHNT, CDR2 YYREEE (reference sequence). The CDR3 loop reads CAPGVGRDNEQFF. The CDR3 DNA sequence: TGTGCCCCGGGGGTGGGCCGGGACAATGAGCAGTTCTTC.

Of note for this clone: Germline is not matched at one junction end, which may reflect a read error. The rearrangement joins TRBV7-9 to TRBJ2-5; the D gene is possibly TRBD1 (6 bases). Germline values: CDR1 SEHNR, CDR2 FQNEAQ (reference sequence). The CDR3 loop spans 14 amino acids. The CDR3 here is CASSGSTGEETQYF. For the CDR3, the DNA is TGTGCCAGCAGCGGATCGACAGGTGAAGAGACCCAATACTTC.

For the CDR3, the DNA is TGTGCCAGCAGCGCCGCAGGGGTCCCCACCGGGGAGCTGTTTTTT. Amino acid sequence: CASSAAGVPTGELFF. The chain combines TRBV7-3 with TRBJ2-2; D possibly corresponds to TRBD1 (6 bases). Trimming took 5 bases from V and 4 from J, leaving 14 bases between them. The CDR3 has 15 amino acids. Germline V CDR1 and CDR2: SGHTA, FQGTGA.

This clone has a count of ten or more. The chain is built from TRBV5-6 and TRBJ1-1, with D uncertain. CDR1 is SGHDT, CDR2 YYEEEE, per germline. V was cut by 4 bases and J by 5 bases, with 12 bases left in between. This CDR3 region has 13 residues. The CDR3 coding sequence is TGTGCCAGCAGCCGACGGACGGGGACTGAAGCTTTCTTT. Residues: CASSRRTGTEAFF.

This chain uses TRBV27 with TRBJ1-5; D gene unclear. The CDR3 loop spans 14 amino acids. Germline CDR1 reads MNHEY; CDR2 reads SMNVEV (reference sequence). The V gene lost 2 bases and the J gene lost 3 bases, with 8 bases spanning the gap. For the CDR3, the DNA is TGTGCCAGCAGTTTACGGGGAGACAATCAGCCCCAGCATTTT. Translating gives CASSLRGDNQPQHF.

The V call is TRBV7-6, the J call TRBJ1-5; D gene uncertain. The CDR3 spans 16 residues. With 5 bases removed from V and 5 bases from J, the gap between germline ends came to 19 bases. CDR1 and CDR2 from the germline V gene are SGHVS and FNYEAQ. CDR3 in DNA: TGTGCCAGCAGCGAAAACCGGGTCCACGAGGATCAGCCCCAGCATTTT. It is translated as CASSENRVHEDQPQHF.

The table lists this clone with a count of one. CDR3 residues: CASSVDRADTQYF. The CDR3 DNA sequence: TGTGCCAGCAGCGTAGACAGGGCAGATACGCAGTATTTT. The J gene is TRBJ2-3, the V gene TRBV9, with D tentatively TRBD1 (6 bases). Trimming shortened V by 0 bases and J by 4 bases, and 6 bases separated the two germline ends. There are 13 residues in the CDR3. Germline V gene sequence: CDR1 SGDLS, CDR2 YYNGEE.

The rearrangement joins TRBV19 to TRBJ1-2, with 7 nucleotides matching TRBD1. Germline CDR1 is LNHDA and CDR2 is SQIVND (reference sequence). J lost 4 bases, V lost 7 bases, and 3 bases had no gene match. The CDR3 has 12 residues. This CDR3 reads CASTRDSYGYTF. As DNA, the CDR3 is TGTGCCAGTACCCGGGACAGCTATGGCTACACCTTC.

The chain couples TRBV5-1 to TRBJ1-3; TRBD1 might be the D (6 bases). This CDR3 has 14 amino acids. Germline CDR1 reads SGHRS; CDR2 reads YFSETQ. V gave up 0 bases and J gave up 8 bases, with 12 bases separating them. The CDR3 loop reads CASSLEARGYTIYF. CDR3 nucleotides: TGCGCCAGCAGCTTGGAGGCCAGGGGATACACCATATATTTT.

V usage is TRBV6-5 and J usage is TRBJ2-3, with D perhaps matching TRBD2 (6 bases). Looked up from germline, CDR1 is MNHEY and CDR2 is SVGAGI. The CDR3 runs 15 residues. The germline V and J ends were trimmed by 6 bases and 5 bases, with 18 bases remaining between them. DNA for the CDR3: TGTGCCAGCAGCCCACATATCACGGAGGGAGATACGCAGTATTTT. Amino acid sequence: CASSPHITEGDTQYF.

This chain links TRBV4-1 with TRBJ1-3, with 9 bases matching TRBD1. This CDR3 has 20 amino acids. The V gene's germline CDR1 is MGHRA and CDR2 YSYEKL. The J segment lost 0 bases and the V segment lost 0 bases, leaving 12 bases of the junction unmatched. The CDR3: CASSQDVGQGNFPSGNTIYF. The CDR3 DNA reads as TGCGCCAGCAGCCAAGATGTTGGACAGGGGAATTTCCCCTCTGGAAACACCATATATTTT.

J is TRBJ2-7 and V is TRBV11-2; weak D call: TRBD2 (6 bases). CDR1 SGHAT and CDR2 FQNNGV come from the germline V gene. The CDR3 extends over 14 amino acids. Trimming cost V 2 bases and J 7 bases, with 15 bases left between them. CDR3 sequence reads: CASSLFAGKDEQYF. The CDR3 DNA reads TGTGCCAGCAGCTTATTTGCGGGAAAGGATGAGCAGTACTTC.

This clone was picked up one time. This rearrangement joins TRBV7-9 to TRBJ2-1; the D gene is possibly TRBD2 (6 bases). This CDR3 has 15 amino acids. Trimming left V 8 bases short and J 0 bases short, with 14 bases between. Germline-derived CDR1 and CDR2 are SEHNR and FQNEAQ (reference sequence). The CDR3 protein is CASHSGTLSYNEQFF. CDR3 bases: TGTGCCAGCCACTCCGGGACTCTCTCCTACAATGAGCAGTTCTTC.

The chain couples TRBV13 to TRBJ2-7; 11 bases map to TRBD2. The CDR3 length is 15 residues. V lost 5 bases to trimming and J lost 4 bases; unmatched junction nucleotides: 7. Germline-derived CDR1 and CDR2 are PRHDT and FYEKMQ (reference sequence). The CDR3 here is CASSPGTSGGYEQYF. The CDR3 DNA follows: TGTGCCAGCAGCCCGGGGACTAGCGGAGGATACGAGCAGTACTTC.

The chain joins TRBV4-2 to TRBJ2-3, with 8 bases that match TRBD2. Germline-derived CDR1 and CDR2 are LGHNA and YNFKEQ. The trim removed 0 bases at V and 4 bases at J, leaving 12 bases unmatched. This CDR3 is built from 18 residues. The CDR3 region is CASSQEAGVGRVPDTQYF. CDR3 DNA sequence: TGTGCCAGCAGCCAAGAGGCCGGAGTCGGGAGGGTCCCAGATACGCAGTATTTT.